The T cell receptor (beta chain) under discussion was sequenced for a study of T-cell memory formation after mild COVID-19. The study's findings and limits: CD4/CD8 balance characterized clones contracting day 15 to 85, and CD4+ skew characterized later expanders.

In the case of this clonotype: The target antigen is unknown.

This CDR3 has 14 amino acids. Germline CDR1 reads LGHDT; CDR2 reads YNNKEL (reference sequence). V lost 4 bases and J 3 bases, leaving 10 bases between the germline ends. TCRdb reprocessed the 5' RACE reads via MiXCR and lists one record per CDR3 protein. Seen here are about 190,000 distinct CDR3 sequences, around 17% observed once, and the top ten hold 2.4%. The sequenced sample consisted of PBMCs or a T cell subset sorted from them (not recorded which). The chain joins TRBV3-1 to TRBJ1-5; D may be TRBD1 (6 bases). The TCR sequence derives from an adult woman who had mild COVID-19 (a few samples of this study predate the infection). Cell type and time point are not known. CDR3: CASSPHRANQPQHF. The CDR3 DNA reads as TGTGCCAGCAGCCCCCACAGGGCCAATCAGCCCCAGCATTTT. Drawing the rest from reference TRBV3-1 and TRBJ1-5, the complete variable domain is DTAVSQTPKYLVTQMGNDKSIKCEQNLGHDTMYWYKQDSKKFLKIMFSYNNKELIINETVPNRFSPKSPDKAHLNLHINSLELGDSAVYFCASSPHRANQPQHFGDGTRLSIL.